Detailed here is one T cell receptor beta chain. Its specificity is not known. Primers for the PCR totalled 60 Vbeta and 13 Jbeta. This table comes from immunoSEQ multiplex PCR, and its TCRdb copy is limited to in-frame clones, with some not included. Of 99,000 or so clones listed, about 83% are singletons. This record belongs to a study of cytomegalovirus exposure and HLA in healthy donors. Study results and limitations: Most TCR sequences proved rare, with some public TCRs found in many donors.

Germline V gene sequence: CDR1 SGHDT, CDR2 YYEEEE. With 5 bases removed from V and 2 bases from J, the gap between germline ends came to 7 bases. CDR3 size: 13 residues. The sequenced material came from PBMCs. The clonotype comes from a man in his sixties in good health and CMV-seropositive. The chain combines TRBV5-6 with TRBJ2-2; the D gene is possibly TRBD2 (5 bases). This CDR3 reads CASRRGNTGELFF. CDR3 DNA: TGTGCCAGCAGACGGGGTAACACCGGGGAGCTGTTTTTT.